The rows below give T cell receptor beta chains drawn from one sample of a study of blood T cell repertoires in COVID-19. Using immunoSEQ multiplex PCR, the repertoire was profiled, and TCRdb retains in-frame clones only, with some absent. Of about 220,000 clones listed, 80% are singletons. Sample: peripheral blood. These receptors came from a human donor in a cohort sampled during active COVID-19. The CDR3 runs from the conserved cysteine through the conserved F or W. The order of the fields is D gene, V gene, J gene, clone size, CDR3 protein, CDR3 DNA. A D gene is named only where the DNA matches it firmly. Expanded clones are given a class, and other clones once, few, many or no size at all.

>TRBD2|TRBV24-1|TRBJ2-1|NA
CATSVSPTSGTLDEQFF
TGTGCCACCAGTGTTTCCCCGACTAGCGGGACCCTCGATGAGCAGTTCTTC
>NA|TRBV2|TRBJ2-7|NA
CASARTGTYEQYF
TGTGCCAGCGCCAGGACGGGAACCTACGAGCAGTACTTC
>TRBD1|TRBV7-9|TRBJ2-7|NA
CASSSIRGLSYEQYF
TGTGCCAGCAGCTCTATAAGGGGGCTTTCCTACGAGCAGTACTTC
>NA|TRBV3-1/TRBV3-2|TRBJ1-2|few
CASRDNPMGYTF
TGTGCCAGCAGGGACAATCCGATGGGCTACACCTTC
>TRBD1|TRBV25-1|TRBJ1-2|NA
CASSKSGTGGSYGYTF
TGTGCCAGCAGTAAATCCGGGACAGGGGGAAGCTATGGCTACACCTTC
>TRBD2|TRBV4-3|TRBJ2-1|NA
CASSQDPGRGRSSDEQFF
TGCGCCAGCAGCCAAGATCCAGGTCGCGGGAGGTCATCCGATGAGCAGTTCTTC
>TRBD2|TRBV9|TRBJ2-7|NA
CASSQGGLADYEQYF
TGTGCCAGCAGCCAGGGGGGACTAGCGGACTACGAGCAGTACTTC
>NA|TRBV6-6|TRBJ2-7|few
CASSYLQGSYEQYF
TGTGCCAGCAGTTACCTACAGGGCTCCTACGAGCAGTACTTC
>TRBD1|TRBV10-3|TRBJ2-2|once
CAISGEGQGPTGELFF
TGTGCCATCAGTGGGGAGGGACAGGGACCCACCGGGGAGCTGTTTTTT
>TRBD2|TRBV7-2|TRBJ2-7|once
CASSPSFSGSSYEQYF
TGTGCCAGCAGCCCCTCATTTAGCGGGAGCTCCTACGAGCAGTACTTC
>TRBD1|TRBV4-2|TRBJ2-6|NA
CASSQARTTGGISGANVLTF
TGTGCCAGCAGCCAAGCTAGGACTACAGGGGGGATCTCTGGGGCCAACGTCCTGACTTTC
>TRBD2|TRBV5-6|TRBJ2-7|NA
CASSRGVAGVVYEQYF
TGTGCCAGCAGCCGGGGGGTAGCGGGAGTAGTCTACGAGCAGTACTTC
>TRBD2|TRBV25-1|TRBJ2-7|NA
CASSSSSGRHYEQYF
TGTGCCAGCAGTAGCTCTAGCGGGAGACATTACGAGCAGTACTTC
>NA|TRBV5-1|TRBJ2-3|NA
CASSLISTDTQYF
TGCGCCAGCAGCTTAATAAGCACAGATACGCAGTATTTT
>NA|TRBV28|TRBJ1-2|NA
CASSLWEFIRGDGYGYTF
TGTGCCAGCAGTTTATGGGAATTTATTCGGGGGGACGGCTATGGCTACACCTTC
>NA|TRBV6-2/TRBV6-3|TRBJ2-5|NA
CASSFYRDGETQYF
TGTGCCAGCAGTTTCTACAGGGACGGGGAGACCCAGTACTTC
>TRBD1|TRBV4-1|TRBJ1-2|NA
CASSQVGTGVYGYTF
TGCGCCAGCAGCCAAGTTGGGACAGGCGTCTATGGCTACACCTTC
>NA|TRBV3-1/TRBV3-2|TRBJ1-2|once
CASSQERTNYGYTF
TGTGCCAGCAGCCAAGAACGTACAAACTATGGCTACACCTTC
>TRBD1|TRBV4-2|TRBJ1-1|NA
CASSQGTGKNTEAFF
TGTGCCAGCAGCCAAGGGACAGGGAAAAACACTGAAGCTTTCTTT
>NA|TRBV28|TRBJ1-1|NA
CASSFGGGLDTEAFF
TGTGCCAGCAGTTTTGGGGGGGGTCTCGACACTGAAGCTTTCTTT
>NA|TRBV11-2|TRBJ2-1|NA
CASSISGVYGDEQFF
TGTGCCAGCAGTATCTCGGGGGTGTATGGGGATGAGCAGTTCTTC
>NA|TRBV6-5|TRBJ2-7|NA
CASSYSTGLKTYEQYF
TGTGCCAGCAGTTACTCAACTGGGCTAAAAACCTACGAGCAGTACTTC
>TRBD2|TRBV5-1|TRBJ2-3|NA
CASSFAGGSDTQYF
TGCGCCAGCAGCTTCGCGGGAGGCTCAGATACGCAGTATTTT
>NA|TRBV29-1|TRBJ1-4|NA
CSVARNTGTNEKLFF
TGCAGCGTTGCGAGGAATACGGGGACTAATGAAAAACTGTTTTTT
>NA|TRBV5-1|TRBJ2-1|NA
CASSSQGRGSYNEQFF
TGCGCCAGCAGCTCACAGGGTCGGGGCTCCTACAATGAGCAGTTCTTC
>TRBD1|TRBV19|TRBJ1-4|few
CASSIGFRRTGSEKLFF
TGTGCCAGTAGTATAGGGTTCCGTCGGACAGGCAGTGAAAAACTGTTTTTT
>TRBD1|TRBV2|TRBJ1-1|NA
CASSLTGRREAFF
TGTGCCAGCAGCTTGACAGGGCGTCGCGAAGCTTTCTTT
>NA|TRBV27|TRBJ2-7|NA
CASTLLGRSGAVEQYF
TGTGCCAGCACCCTACTAGGAAGGTCAGGGGCCGTCGAGCAGTACTTC